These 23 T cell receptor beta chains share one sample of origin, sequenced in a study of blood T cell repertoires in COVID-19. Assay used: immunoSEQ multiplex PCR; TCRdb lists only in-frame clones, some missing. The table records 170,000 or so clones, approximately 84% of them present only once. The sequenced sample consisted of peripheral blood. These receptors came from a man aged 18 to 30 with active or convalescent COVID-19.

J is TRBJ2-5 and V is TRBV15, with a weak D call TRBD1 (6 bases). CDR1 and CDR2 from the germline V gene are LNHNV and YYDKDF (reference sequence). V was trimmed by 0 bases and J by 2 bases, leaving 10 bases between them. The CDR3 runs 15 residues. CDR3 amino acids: CATSRDFTGQETQYF. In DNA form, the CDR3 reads TGTGCCACCAGCAGAGATTTCACAGGGCAAGAGACCCAGTACTTC. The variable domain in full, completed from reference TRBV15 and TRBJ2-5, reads DAMVIQNPRYQVTQFGKPVTLSCSQTLNHNVMYWYQQKSSQAPKLLFHYYDKDFNNEADTPDNFQSRRPNTSFCFLDIRSPGLGDTAMYLCATSRDFTGQETQYFGPGTRLLVL.

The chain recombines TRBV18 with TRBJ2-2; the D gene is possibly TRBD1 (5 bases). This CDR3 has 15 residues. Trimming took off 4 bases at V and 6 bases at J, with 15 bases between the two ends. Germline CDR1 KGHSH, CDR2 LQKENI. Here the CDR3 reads CASSLVRVDAGELFF. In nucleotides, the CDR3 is TGTGCCAGCTCACTGGTCAGGGTGGATGCCGGGGAGCTGTTTTTT.

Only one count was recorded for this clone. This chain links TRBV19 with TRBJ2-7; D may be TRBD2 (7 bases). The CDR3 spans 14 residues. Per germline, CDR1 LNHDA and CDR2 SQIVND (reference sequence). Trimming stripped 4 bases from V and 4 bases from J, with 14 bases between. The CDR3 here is CASSKGGIPYEQYF. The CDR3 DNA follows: TGTGCCAGTAGTAAGGGGGGGATCCCTTACGAGCAGTACTTC.

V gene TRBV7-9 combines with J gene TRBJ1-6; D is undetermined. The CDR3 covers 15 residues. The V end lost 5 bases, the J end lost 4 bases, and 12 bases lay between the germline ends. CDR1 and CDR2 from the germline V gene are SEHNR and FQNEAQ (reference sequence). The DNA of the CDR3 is TGTGCCAGCAGCAAGACTGGAGGTTATAATTCACCCCTCCACTTT. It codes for CASSKTGGYNSPLHF.

CDR3 loop: CASSPSGLRAAGNTIYF. CDR3 nucleotides: TGTGCCAGCAGTCCCTCGGGGTTGAGGGCGGCAGGAAACACCATATATTTT. The chain carries TRBV25-1 and TRBJ1-3; D uncertain. The V end was cut by 5 bases, the J end by 4 bases, with 21 bases between. The CDR3 is 17 residues long. Per germline, CDR1 MGHDK and CDR2 SYGVNS. The full variable domain, with the rest looked up from reference TRBV25-1 and TRBJ1-3, is EADIYQTPRYLVIGTGKKITLECSQTMGHDKMYWYQQDPGMELHLIHYSYGVNSTEKGDLSSESTVSRIRTEHFPLTLESARPSHTSQYLCASSPSGLRAAGNTIYFGEGSWLTVV.

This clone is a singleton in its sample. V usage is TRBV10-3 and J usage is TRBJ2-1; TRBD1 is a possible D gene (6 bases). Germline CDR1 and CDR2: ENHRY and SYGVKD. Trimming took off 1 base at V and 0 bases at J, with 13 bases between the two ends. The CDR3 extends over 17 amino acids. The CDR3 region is CAISEFVLDSSYNEQFF. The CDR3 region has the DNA TGTGCCATCAGTGAGTTTGTGCTGGACAGCTCCTACAATGAGCAGTTCTTC.

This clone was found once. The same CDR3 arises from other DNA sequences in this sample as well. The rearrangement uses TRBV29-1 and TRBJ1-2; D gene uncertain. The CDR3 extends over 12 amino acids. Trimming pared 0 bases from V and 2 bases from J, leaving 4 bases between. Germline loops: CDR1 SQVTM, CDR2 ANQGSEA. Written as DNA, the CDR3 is TGCAGCGTTGAAGACCGGAACTATGGCTACACCTTC. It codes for CSVEDRNYGYTF.

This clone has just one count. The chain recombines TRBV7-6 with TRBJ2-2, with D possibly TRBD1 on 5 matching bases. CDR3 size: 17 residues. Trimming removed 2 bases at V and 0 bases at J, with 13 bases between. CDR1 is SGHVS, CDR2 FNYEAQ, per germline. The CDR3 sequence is CASSLSGHLSNTGELFF. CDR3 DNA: TGTGCCAGCAGCTTAAGTGGACACCTATCGAACACCGGGGAGCTGTTTTTT.

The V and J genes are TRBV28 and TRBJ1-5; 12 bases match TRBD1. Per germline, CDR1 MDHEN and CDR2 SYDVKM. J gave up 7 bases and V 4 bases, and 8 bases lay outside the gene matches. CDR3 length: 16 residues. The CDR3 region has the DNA TGTGCCAGCAGTTCCCGGGACAGGGGGCTAAGCCAGCCCCAGCATTTT. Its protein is CASSSRDRGLSQPQHF.

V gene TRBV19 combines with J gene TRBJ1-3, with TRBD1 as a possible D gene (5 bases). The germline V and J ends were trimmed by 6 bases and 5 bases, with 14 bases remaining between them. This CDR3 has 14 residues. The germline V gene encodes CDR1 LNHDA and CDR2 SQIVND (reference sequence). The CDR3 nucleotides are TGTGCCAGTAGCCAGGACATGCGAAGAAACACCATATATTTT. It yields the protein CASSQDMRRNTIYF.

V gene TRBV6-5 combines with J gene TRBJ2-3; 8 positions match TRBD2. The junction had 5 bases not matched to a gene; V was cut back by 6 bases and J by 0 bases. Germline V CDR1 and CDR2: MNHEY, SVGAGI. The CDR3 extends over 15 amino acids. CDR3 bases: TGTGCCAGCAGGGGGACTAGGACTAGCACAGATACGCAGTATTTT. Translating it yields CASRGTRTSTDTQYF.

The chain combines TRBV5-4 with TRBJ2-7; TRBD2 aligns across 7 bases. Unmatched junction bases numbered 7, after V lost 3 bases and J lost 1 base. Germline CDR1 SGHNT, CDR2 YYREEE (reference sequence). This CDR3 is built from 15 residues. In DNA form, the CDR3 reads TGTGCCAGCAGCTCACTTGGGGGGGATTCCTACGAGCAGTACTTC. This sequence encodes CASSSLGGDSYEQYF.

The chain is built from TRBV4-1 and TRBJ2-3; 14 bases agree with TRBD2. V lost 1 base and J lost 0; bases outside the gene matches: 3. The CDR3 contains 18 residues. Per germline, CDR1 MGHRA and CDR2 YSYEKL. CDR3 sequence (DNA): TGCGCCAGCAGCCAAGGTGGACTAGCGGGGGGAAGCACAGATACGCAGTATTTT. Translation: CASSQGGLAGGSTDTQYF.

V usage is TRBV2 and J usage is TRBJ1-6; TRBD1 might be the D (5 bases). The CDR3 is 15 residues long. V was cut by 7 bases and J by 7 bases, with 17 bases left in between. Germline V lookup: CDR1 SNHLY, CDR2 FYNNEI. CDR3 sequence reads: CASKSVGGANSPLHF. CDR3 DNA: TGTGCCAGCAAATCGGTCGGCGGGGCGAATTCACCCCTCCACTTT.

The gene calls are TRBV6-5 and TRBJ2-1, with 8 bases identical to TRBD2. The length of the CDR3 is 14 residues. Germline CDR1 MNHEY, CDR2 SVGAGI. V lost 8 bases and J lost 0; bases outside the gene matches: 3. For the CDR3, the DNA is TGTGCCAGCGGACGGGGGGGCTCCTACAATGAGCAGTTCTTC. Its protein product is CASGRGGSYNEQFF.

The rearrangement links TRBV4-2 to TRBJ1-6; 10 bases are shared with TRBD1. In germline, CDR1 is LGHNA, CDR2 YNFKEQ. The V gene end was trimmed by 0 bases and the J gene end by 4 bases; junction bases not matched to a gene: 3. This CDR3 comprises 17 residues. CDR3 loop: CASSQDGDRGYNSPLHF. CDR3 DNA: TGTGCCAGCAGCCAAGATGGGGACAGGGGTTATAATTCACCCCTCCACTTT.

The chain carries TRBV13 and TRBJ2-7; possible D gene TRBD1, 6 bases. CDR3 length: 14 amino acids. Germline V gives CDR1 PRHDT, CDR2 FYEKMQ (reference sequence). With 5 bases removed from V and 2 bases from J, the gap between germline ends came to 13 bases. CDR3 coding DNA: TGTGCCAGCAGCCTTCCGGACAGAGCCTACGAGCAGTACTTC. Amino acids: CASSLPDRAYEQYF.

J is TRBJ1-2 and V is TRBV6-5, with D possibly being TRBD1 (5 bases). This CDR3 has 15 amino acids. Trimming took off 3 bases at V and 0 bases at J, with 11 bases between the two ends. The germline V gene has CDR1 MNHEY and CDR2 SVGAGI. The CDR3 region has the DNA TGTGCCAGCAGTTATGGGGGGTCGTCTAACTATGGCTACACCTTC. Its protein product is CASSYGGSSNYGYTF.

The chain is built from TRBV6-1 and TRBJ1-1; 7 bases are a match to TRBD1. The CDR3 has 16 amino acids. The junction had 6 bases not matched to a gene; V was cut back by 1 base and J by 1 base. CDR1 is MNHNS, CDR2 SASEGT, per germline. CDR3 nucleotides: TGTGCCAGCAGTGAAGTAGGGGGCAGGGGGAACACTGAAGCTTTCTTT. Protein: CASSEVGGRGNTEAFF.

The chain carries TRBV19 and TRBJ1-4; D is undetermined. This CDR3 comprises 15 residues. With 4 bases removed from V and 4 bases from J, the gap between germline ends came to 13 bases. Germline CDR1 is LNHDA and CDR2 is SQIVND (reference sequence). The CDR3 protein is CASSRPTRFNEKLFF. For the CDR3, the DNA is TGTGCCAGTAGTAGACCGACACGGTTTAATGAAAAACTGTTTTTT.

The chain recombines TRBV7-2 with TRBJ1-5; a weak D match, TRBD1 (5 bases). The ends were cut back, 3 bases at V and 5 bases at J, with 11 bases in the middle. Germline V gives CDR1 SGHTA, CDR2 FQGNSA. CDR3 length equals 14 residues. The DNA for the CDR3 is TGTGCCAGCAGCTTTGGGGGGGGGTATCAGCCCCAGCATTTT. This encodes CASSFGGGYQPQHF.

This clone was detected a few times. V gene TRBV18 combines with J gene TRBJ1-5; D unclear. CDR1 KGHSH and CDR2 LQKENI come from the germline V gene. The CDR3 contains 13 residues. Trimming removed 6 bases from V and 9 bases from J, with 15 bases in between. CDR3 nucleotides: TGTGCCAGCTCCTACAGTTCCTCGCGGCCCCAGCATTTT. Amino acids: CASSYSSSRPQHF.

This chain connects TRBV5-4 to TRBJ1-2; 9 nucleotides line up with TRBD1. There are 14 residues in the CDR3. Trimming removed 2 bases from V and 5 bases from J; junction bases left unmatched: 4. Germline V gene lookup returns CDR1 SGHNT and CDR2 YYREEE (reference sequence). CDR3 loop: CASSFLDRGYGYTF. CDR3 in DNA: TGTGCCAGCAGCTTTTTGGACAGGGGTTATGGCTACACCTTC.